One and the same sample provided the 5 T cell receptor beta chains below, sequenced in a study of regulatory T cells in long-lasting Graves disease. Regarding time point: persistent/refractory GD, antithyroid drugs over 5 years with positive TRAb. Construction of the TCR library relied on RNA isolated from PBMCs. Arm-PCR with iRepertoire HTBI primers amplified the CDR3 regions for these TCR beta libraries. One entry per CDR3 protein, called by TCRdb with MiXCR from the multiplex PCR reads. The sample lists hundreds of thousands of distinct CDR3 sequences, 20% to 25% seen once, with approximately 6.4% in the top ten. Here the sequenced sample was peripheral blood mononuclear cells (PBMCs), taken when the disease was refractory, from a patient treated with antithyroid drugs. Receptor source: a female donor with Graves disease.

This clonotype was seen repeatedly, ten times or more. The chain has TRBV30 and TRBJ1-6; D uncertain. CDR3 length: 13 residues. The ends were cut back, 6 bases at V and 8 bases at J, with 14 bases in the middle. Germline V CDR1 and CDR2: GTSNPN, SVGIG (reference sequence). The CDR3 nucleotides are TGTGCCTGCCTTAGGTACGGGGATTCACCCCTCCACTTT. Protein product: CACLRYGDSPLHF.

The genes are TRBV28 and TRBJ2-5, with a tentative D call TRBD2 (6 bases). CDR1 MDHEN and CDR2 SYDVKM come from the germline V gene. CDR3 length: 13 residues. The V gene lost 7 bases and the J gene lost 5 bases, with 14 bases spanning the gap. The CDR3 loop is CASTSPGGETQYF. CDR3 DNA sequence: TGTGCCAGCACCTCCCCCGGAGGGGAGACCCAGTACTTC.

V is TRBV11-2 and J is TRBJ2-3; 7 nucleotides agree with TRBD1. This CDR3 is built from 15 residues. From germline, CDR1 is SGHAT and CDR2 FQNNGV. After removal of 4 bases from V and 0 bases from J, the junction contained 4 bases not matched to a gene. CDR3 nucleotide sequence: TGTGCCAGCAGCTCAGGGGACAGAAGCACAGATACGCAGTATTTT. Its protein product is CASSSGDRSTDTQYF.

This clonotype has at least ten counts. This chain connects TRBV5-5 to TRBJ1-6, with D perhaps matching TRBD1 (5 bases). CDR3 size: 16 residues. Per germline, CDR1 SGHKS and CDR2 YYEKEE (reference sequence). Trimming removed 6 bases from V and 6 bases from J, with 19 bases in between. The CDR3 DNA reads TGTGCCAGCAACCTTACCCCGGGACGACTTAATTCACCCCTCCACTTT. Encoded protein: CASNLTPGRLNSPLHF.

This clonotype was counted ten times or more. This chain joins TRBV10-3 and TRBJ1-2, with 8 bases fitting TRBD1. Germline assignment: CDR1 ENHRY and CDR2 SYGVKD. The V and J ends lost 3 bases and 4 bases, in that order; junction bases with no gene match: 4. The CDR3 is made up of 14 amino acids. The CDR3 spells CAISDLDRGYGYTF. The CDR3 DNA is TGTGCCATCAGTGATCTCGACAGGGGCTATGGCTACACCTTC.